This T cell receptor (beta chain) was sequenced during a study of OX40 agonist ivuxolimab in advanced cancers. The wider study: Patients were dosed with the agonistic anti-OX40 (CD134) antibody ivuxolimab. Patients got intravenous ivuxolimab at 0.01 to 10 mg/kg every 2 weeks. Patients in dose escalation had liver, melanoma, kidney or head and neck cancers.

Assay: immunoSEQ multiplex PCR; the TCRdb copy retains only in-frame clones and omits some. The repertoire holds tens of thousands of clones, roughly 84% seen once, with roughly 32% in the top ten. The V gene's germline CDR1 is SEHNR and CDR2 FQNEAQ (reference sequence). This CDR3 has 13 residues. V was pared by 2 bases and J by 0 bases, with 5 bases between. The V and J genes are TRBV7-9 and TRBJ2-7; unclear D gene. Source: CD4+ or CD8+ T cells sorted from blood, taken in a trial of the OX40 agonist ivuxolimab. The TCR originated in an adult with an advanced solid tumor such as melanoma, head and neck, liver or kidney cancer. For the CDR3, the DNA is TGTGCCAGCAGCTTACAAAGCTCCTACGAGCAGTACTTC. This gives the protein CASSLQSSYEQYF. Together with reference TRBV7-9 and TRBJ2-7, the CDR3 gives the full variable domain: DTGVSQNPRHKITKRGQNVTFRCDPISEHNRLYWYRQTLGQGPEFLTYFQNEAQLEKSRLLSDRFSAERPKGSFSTLEIQRTEQGDSAMYLCASSLQSSYEQYFGPGTRLTVT.